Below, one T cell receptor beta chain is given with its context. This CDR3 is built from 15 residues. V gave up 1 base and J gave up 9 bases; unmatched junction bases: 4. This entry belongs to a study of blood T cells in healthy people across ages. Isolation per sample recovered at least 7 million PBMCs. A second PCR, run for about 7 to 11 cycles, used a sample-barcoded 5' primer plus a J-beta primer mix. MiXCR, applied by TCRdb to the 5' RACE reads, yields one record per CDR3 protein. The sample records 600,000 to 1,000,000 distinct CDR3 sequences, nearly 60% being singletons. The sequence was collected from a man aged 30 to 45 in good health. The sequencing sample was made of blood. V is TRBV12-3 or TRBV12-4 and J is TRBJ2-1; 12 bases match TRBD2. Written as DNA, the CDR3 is TGTGCCAGCAGTTTAGAACTAGCGGGGGGAGGTGAGCAGTTCTTC. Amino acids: CASSLELAGGGEQFF.